These 27 T cell receptor beta chains were sequenced from one sample in a study of a mutant IDH1 vaccine in newly diagnosed glioma. No cognate antigen is known for these TCRs. Profiled with immunoSEQ multiplex PCR; TCRdb holds only in-frame clones, not every one. This table has roughly 11,000 clones, 80% to 90% appearing once. Time point in this sample: week 5, during vaccination. Doses of 300 ug of mutant IDH1 20-mer peptide were given with topical imiquimod. This specimen consisted of PBMCs, obtained from a glioma patient whose treatment included an IDH1 peptide vaccine. The receptors stem from a woman in her forties with glioma. Some clones in this sample may be carry-over from other donors' samples.

This sequence joins TRBV5-1 and TRBJ2-5, with TRBD1 as a possible D gene (6 bases). CDR3 length: 18 amino acids. Germline loops: CDR1 SGHRS, CDR2 YFSETQ. V lost 4 bases, J lost 4 bases, and 26 bases lay in between. CDR3 residues: CASSPRRDTVFSGETQYF. The CDR3 nucleotides are TGCGCCAGCAGCCCCCGCCGGGACACCGTTTTTTCAGGAGAGACCCAGTACTTC.

The chain is built from TRBV4-1 and TRBJ1-2, with TRBD1 matching over 10 bases. J gave up 4 bases and V 1 base, and 3 bases lay outside the gene matches. The CDR3 has 15 amino acids. Germline CDR1 MGHRA, CDR2 YSYEKL. The CDR3 is CASSQGWTGGYGYTF. The CDR3 bases are TGCGCCAGCAGCCAAGGTTGGACAGGGGGCTATGGCTACACCTTC.

The J gene is TRBJ2-7, the V gene TRBV18, with D uncertain. CDR3 length equals 13 residues. Germline CDR1 KGHSH, CDR2 LQKENI. Trimming shortened V by 6 bases and J by 2 bases, and 11 bases separated the two germline ends. The chain's CDR3 is CASSAPLTYEQYF. The CDR3 DNA is TGTGCCAGCTCTGCCCCCCTGACCTACGAGCAGTACTTC.

V gene TRBV5-8 combines with J gene TRBJ2-5, with D hard to call. From germline, CDR1 is SGHTS and CDR2 YDEGEE. V was pared by 0 bases and J by 3 bases, with 6 bases between. This CDR3 is built from 13 residues. CDR3 DNA sequence: TGTGCCAGCAGCTTGGGGTCCGAAGAGACCCAGTACTTC. Protein sequence: CASSLGSEETQYF.

A few counts support this clone. The chain recombines TRBV5-6 with TRBJ2-7, with TRBD1 as a possible D gene (5 bases). CDR3 size: 13 residues. V was pared by 4 bases and J by 5 bases, with 13 bases between. Germline-derived CDR1 and CDR2 are SGHDT and YYEEEE. CDR3 loop: CASSTGRGDEQYF. CDR3 bases: TGTGCCAGCAGCACAGGACGTGGGGACGAGCAGTACTTC. The entire variable domain, with the rest obtained from reference TRBV5-6 and TRBJ2-7, is as follows: DAGVTQSPTHLIKTRGQQVTLRCSPKSGHDTVSWYQQALGQGPQFIFQYYEEEERQRGNFPDRFSGHQFPNYSSELNVNALLLGDSALYLCASSTGRGDEQYFGPGTRLTVT.

The chain carries TRBV30 and TRBJ1-1; no definite D call. V lost 0 bases, J lost 4 bases, and 12 bases lay in between. Germline values: CDR1 GTSNPN, CDR2 SVGIG (reference sequence). This CDR3 has 14 amino acids. CDR3 sequence (DNA): TGTGCCTGGAGTGTAGGAGGGCCCCCCACTGAAGCTTTCTTT. Translating it yields CAWSVGGPPTEAFF.

This chain links TRBV6-1 with TRBJ1-5; D uncertain. The ends were cut back, 0 bases at V and 6 bases at J, with 6 bases in the middle. In germline, CDR1 is MNHNS, CDR2 SASEGT. The CDR3 has 13 residues. The CDR3 bases are TGTGCCAGCAGTGAAGCGCTTCGTCAGCCCCAGCATTTT. As protein: CASSEALRQPQHF.

J is TRBJ2-1 and V is TRBV5-1; D may be TRBD1 (6 bases). Between the trimmed V and J ends, which lost 0 bases and 4 bases, there was a span of 11 bases. Per germline, CDR1 SGHRS and CDR2 YFSETQ. This CDR3 has 15 residues. CDR3 sequence: CASSLAGTPYNEQFF. The CDR3 DNA sequence: TGCGCCAGCAGCTTGGCCGGGACACCTTACAATGAGCAGTTCTTC.

The V gene is TRBV28, the J gene TRBJ1-5; D may be TRBD1 (6 bases). Trimming pared 5 bases from V and 2 bases from J, leaving 13 bases between. The CDR3 runs to 15 residues. CDR1 is MDHEN, CDR2 SYDVKM, per germline. This CDR3 is CASSRTRQGNQPQHF. CDR3 in DNA: TGTGCCAGCAGTAGAACTCGACAGGGCAATCAGCCCCAGCATTTT.

The chain is built from TRBV18 and TRBJ2-3; the match to TRBD2 covers 11 bases. Germline values: CDR1 KGHSH, CDR2 LQKENI. Trimming removed 3 bases from V and 1 base from J; junction bases left unmatched: 3. The CDR3 runs to 16 residues. The CDR3, as DNA: TGTGCCAGCTCACCGTATAGCGGGAGGGGCACAGATACGCAGTATTTT. It codes for CASSPYSGRGTDTQYF.

This chain joins TRBV5-4 and TRBJ2-3, with D perhaps TRBD1 (6 bases). Trimming removed 0 bases from V and 4 bases from J, with 9 bases in between. The V gene's germline CDR1 is SGHNT and CDR2 YYREEE (reference sequence). The CDR3 length is 14 residues. CDR3 nucleotides: TGTGCCAGCAGCTTGGGGGGGCGGCCAGATACGCAGTATTTT. Its translation is CASSLGGRPDTQYF.

The chain employs TRBV19 and TRBJ1-2; D unclear. The CDR3 length is 12 residues. V gave up 7 bases and J gave up 3 bases, with 9 bases separating them. Germline V gene data show CDR1 as LNHDA and CDR2 as SQIVND (reference sequence). CDR3 amino acids: CASTWRDYGYTF. The CDR3 DNA follows: TGTGCCAGTACCTGGAGGGACTATGGCTACACCTTC. The whole variable domain, remainder taken from reference TRBV19 and TRBJ1-2, is DGGITQSPKYLFRKEGQNVTLSCEQNLNHDAMYWYRQDPGQGLRLIYYSQIVNDFQKGDIAEGYSVSREKKESFPLTVTSAQKNPTAFYLCASTWRDYGYTFGSGTRLTVV.

The chain combines TRBV28 with TRBJ1-5, with D hard to call. V lost 6 bases to trimming and J lost 0 bases, with 12 bases between them. Per germline, CDR1 MDHEN and CDR2 SYDVKM. The CDR3 length is 15 residues. The CDR3 is CASSSSPDSNQPQHF. The CDR3 DNA is TGTGCCAGCAGCTCCTCTCCCGATAGCAATCAGCCCCAGCATTTT.

V usage is TRBV7-9 and J usage is TRBJ2-4; D unclear. The germline V and J ends were trimmed by 3 bases and 6 bases, with 12 bases remaining between them. Germline V lookup: CDR1 SEHNR, CDR2 FQNEAQ (reference sequence). CDR3 length: 14 amino acids. The CDR3 DNA reads TGTGCCAGCAGCTTCCCCGGCTATACAAACATTCAGTACTTC. Protein product: CASSFPGYTNIQYF.

CDR3 nucleotides: TGCGCCAGCAGCTTGGGGGTGAACACTGAAGCTTTCTTT. As protein: CASSLGVNTEAFF. The rearrangement links TRBV5-1 to TRBJ1-1, with D unclear. The CDR3 covers 13 residues. V was pared by 0 bases and J by 0 bases, with 3 bases between. The germline gives CDR1 SGHRS, CDR2 YFSETQ.

The chain couples TRBV19 to TRBJ2-2; unclear D gene. The length of the CDR3 is 14 residues. CDR1 LNHDA and CDR2 SQIVND come from the germline V gene (reference sequence). Trimming removed 8 bases at V and 0 bases at J, with 10 bases between. The CDR3 spells CASRRDANTGELFF. The DNA for the CDR3 is TGTGCCAGTCGACGAGACGCGAACACCGGGGAGCTGTTTTTT.

The chain couples TRBV6-5 to TRBJ2-5; D gene uncertain. The J call may be mistaken, given a closer DNA end match to TRBJ2-7. The CDR3 extends over 13 amino acids. Germline-derived CDR1 and CDR2 are MNHEY and SVGAGI. This CDR3 is CASSSRITHEQYF. The CDR3 DNA reads as TGTGCCAGCAGTTCACGAATCACACACGAGCAGTACTTC.

The chain is built from TRBV7-9 and TRBJ2-5; D may be TRBD1 (5 bases). Trimming removed 4 bases from V and 5 bases from J, with 23 bases in between. CDR3 length: 17 residues. CDR1 is SEHNR and CDR2 is FQNEAQ in the germline V gene (reference sequence). CDR3 residues: CASSSSSGSGVRETQYF. As DNA, the CDR3 is TGTGCCAGCAGCTCAAGCTCAGGGTCCGGTGTAAGGGAGACCCAGTACTTC.

The chain is built from TRBV2 and TRBJ1-2, with 7 bases aligning to TRBD1. CDR1 and CDR2 from the germline V gene are SNHLY and FYNNEI. The length of the CDR3 is 12 residues. Germline trimming cut 10 bases from V and 8 bases from J; bases unmatched to any gene: 10. The CDR3 bases are TGTGCCAACCCCGGACAGGATACAGGCTACACCTTC. It translates to CANPGQDTGYTF.

The V call is TRBV6-5, the J call TRBJ1-2; D might be TRBD1 (5 bases). The CDR3 is 15 residues long. Germline values: CDR1 MNHEY, CDR2 SVGAGI. The ends were cut back, 4 bases at V and 4 bases at J, with 16 bases in the middle. The DNA of the CDR3 is TGTGCCAGCAGTTCCACCTTCCAGGGCAGCTATGGCTACACCTTC. Translation: CASSSTFQGSYGYTF.

This chain uses TRBV19 with TRBJ2-1, with TRBD2 identical over 14 bases. After removal of 5 bases from V and 9 bases from J, the junction contained 12 bases not matched to a gene. The CDR3 length is 17 residues. Germline CDR1 reads LNHDA; CDR2 reads SQIVND (reference sequence). Written as DNA, the CDR3 is TGTGCCAGTAGTGAGTGGGGAGGGACTAGCGGGGGAAGTGAGCAGTTCTTC. Amino acids: CASSEWGGTSGGSEQFF.

The rearrangement links TRBV5-4 to TRBJ1-5; D not certain. This CDR3 spans 14 amino acids. V dropped 4 bases and J dropped 7 bases, with 15 bases sitting between them. Germline V CDR1 and CDR2: SGHNT, YYREEE (reference sequence). CDR3: CASSQGGGNQPQHF. The DNA for the CDR3 is TGTGCCAGCAGCCAAGGAGGCGGGAACCAGCCCCAGCATTTT.

The rearrangement uses TRBV7-3 and TRBJ2-5, with 7 bases identical to TRBD2. The CDR3 spans 15 residues. V lost 9 bases, J lost 0 bases, and 10 bases stayed unmatched. The germline gives CDR1 SGHTA, CDR2 FQGTGA. This chain's CDR3 is CASSRVGGYQETQYF. The CDR3, as DNA: TGTGCCAGTAGCCGGGTGGGAGGGTACCAAGAGACCCAGTACTTC.

The chain has TRBV6-4 and TRBJ1-1; D gene ambiguous. Trimming shortened V by 0 bases and J by 1 base, and 3 bases separated the two germline ends. The CDR3 spans 13 residues. From germline, CDR1 is MRHNA and CDR2 SNTAGT. In DNA, the CDR3 is TGTGCCAGCAGTGACTCAGGGAACACTGAAGCTTTCTTT. Translating it yields CASSDSGNTEAFF.

The chain joins TRBV28 to TRBJ1-2; D is perhaps TRBD1 (5 bases). Per the germline V gene, CDR1 is MDHEN and CDR2 is SYDVKM. V gave up 5 bases and J gave up 5 bases, with 15 bases separating them. The CDR3 is 14 amino acids. CDR3 amino acids: CASSTGTSLYGYTF. In nucleotides, the CDR3 is TGTGCCAGCAGTACCGGGACCAGTCTTTATGGCTACACCTTC.

This clone is a singleton in its sample. This chain uses TRBV28 with TRBJ2-7; no firm D call. Germline CDR1 MDHEN, CDR2 SYDVKM. V dropped 3 bases and J dropped 3 bases, with 9 bases sitting between them. The CDR3 is made up of 13 amino acids. The DNA for the CDR3 is TGTGCCAGCAGTTTCAACGGCTACTACGAGCAGTACTTC. Residues: CASSFNGYYEQYF.

This chain links TRBV2 with TRBJ2-4; D may correspond to TRBD1 or TRBD2 (5 bases each). Looked up from germline, CDR1 is SNHLY and CDR2 is FYNNEI. The CDR3 is 13 residues long. V lost 5 bases and J lost 9, with 14 bases in between. The CDR3 spells CASSSGARGIQYF. CDR3 DNA: TGTGCCAGCAGTTCCGGGGCCAGAGGCATTCAGTACTTC.